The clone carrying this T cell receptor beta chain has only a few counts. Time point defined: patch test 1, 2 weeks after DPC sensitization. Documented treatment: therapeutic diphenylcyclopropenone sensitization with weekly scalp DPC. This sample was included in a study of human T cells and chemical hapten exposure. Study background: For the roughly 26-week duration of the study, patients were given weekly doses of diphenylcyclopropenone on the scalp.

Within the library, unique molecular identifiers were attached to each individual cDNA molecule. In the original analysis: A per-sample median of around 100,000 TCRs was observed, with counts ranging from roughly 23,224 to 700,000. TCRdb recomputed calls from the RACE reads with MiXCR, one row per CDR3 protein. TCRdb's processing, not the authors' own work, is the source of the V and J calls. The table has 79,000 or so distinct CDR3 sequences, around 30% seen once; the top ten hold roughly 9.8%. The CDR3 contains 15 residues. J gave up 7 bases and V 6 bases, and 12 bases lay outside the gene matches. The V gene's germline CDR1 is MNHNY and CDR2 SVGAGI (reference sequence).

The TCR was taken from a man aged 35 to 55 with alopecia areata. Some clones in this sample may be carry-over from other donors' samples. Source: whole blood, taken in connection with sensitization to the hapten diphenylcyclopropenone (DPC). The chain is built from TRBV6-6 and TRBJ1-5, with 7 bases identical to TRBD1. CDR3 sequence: CASRGGQGETQPQHF. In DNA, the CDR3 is TGTGCCAGCAGGGGGGGGCAGGGGGAGACCCAGCCCCAGCATTTT.